These 5 T cell receptor beta chains share one sample of origin, sequenced in a study of regulatory and conventional T cells in RAG deficiency. The sorted conventional CD4+ T cells were CD25-low and CD127-high, with genomic DNA sequenced. Method: immunoSEQ multiplex PCR; TCRdb's copy keeps in-frame clones and lacks some. Of approximately 46,000 clones detected, over 80% appear once; the ten largest clones hold 0.51%. These records were also assigned to another study, of regulatory T cells. This second study notes: The primer mix had 52 TRBV and 13 TRBJ primers.

The sequenced sample was CD4+ effector T cells sorted from blood. The source is a human donor in good health.

This clone has only a few counts. The chain couples TRBV7-9 to TRBJ1-5; no clear D gene. CDR3 size: 13 residues. Germline CDR1 is SEHNR and CDR2 is FQNEAQ (reference sequence). The V end was cut by 5 bases, the J end by 9 bases, with 14 bases between. As DNA, the CDR3 is TGTGCCAGCAGCACCCTTGGTGGAGGGCCCCAGCATTTT. It yields the protein CASSTLGGGPQHF.

This rearrangement joins TRBV5-4 to TRBJ1-2, with D possibly being TRBD1 (5 bases). The CDR3 sequence is 14 residues long. Trimming left V 6 bases short and J 6 bases short, with 18 bases between. The germline CDR1 and CDR2 sequences are SGHNT and YYREEE (reference sequence). CDR3 nucleotide sequence: TGTGCCAGCACCTCCCCGGGCAGGGTGGATGGCTACACCTTC. Protein product: CASTSPGRVDGYTF. The full variable domain, with the rest looked up from reference TRBV5-4 and TRBJ1-2, is ETGVTQSPTHLIKTRGQQVTLRCSSQSGHNTVSWYQQALGQGPQFIFQYYREEENGRGNFPPRFSGLQFPNYSSELNVNALELDDSALYLCASTSPGRVDGYTFGSGTRLTVV.

The gene calls are TRBV19 and TRBJ2-5, with D possibly TRBD2 on 7 matching bases. The CDR3 runs 16 residues. The V gene lost 3 bases and the J gene lost 4 bases, with 18 bases spanning the gap. CDR1 and CDR2 (germline): LNHDA, SQIVND (reference sequence). The CDR3 nucleotides are TGTGCCAGTAGTATGAAAACCGGGGGGCAGGGAGAGACCCAGTACTTC. This codes for CASSMKTGGQGETQYF.

The chain has TRBV10-3 and TRBJ2-3; possibly TRBD2 for D (6 bases). The CDR3 totals 16 residues. Per the germline V gene, CDR1 is ENHRY and CDR2 is SYGVKD. Trimming took off 0 bases at V and 5 bases at J, with 15 bases between the two ends. CDR3 bases: TGTGCCATCAGTGAGTCAGGGGAGGACCTTGGAGATACGCAGTATTTT. Its translation is CAISESGEDLGDTQYF.

V usage is TRBV28 and J usage is TRBJ1-1; possible D gene TRBD1, 5 bases. This CDR3 has 16 amino acids. Germline values: CDR1 MDHEN, CDR2 SYDVKM. Trimming removed 3 bases from V and 8 bases from J, with 22 bases in between. DNA of the CDR3: TGTGCCAGCAGTTTTGGTGGCGGGGCCGCAGGTTGGGAAGCTTTCTTT. Its protein product is CASSFGGGAAGWEAFF.